The T cell receptor beta chain under discussion was sequenced for a study of blood T cell repertoires in COVID-19. Only in-frame clones appear in the TCRdb table, and some are missing; sequencing was by immunoSEQ multiplex PCR. The table shows fewer than 350,000 clones, with roughly 90% occurring only once. The CDR3 covers 14 residues. J lost 4 bases, V lost 6 bases, and 5 bases had no gene match. Germline-derived CDR1 and CDR2 are MNHEY and SMNVEV (reference sequence). This TCR came from a woman aged 55-69 years with COVID-19, enrolled during active disease. Sample: peripheral blood. The chain joins TRBV27 to TRBJ1-2; 10 bases map to TRBD1. CDR3 DNA: TGTGCCAGCAGCCCAAGGACAGGGGGCTATGGCTACACCTTC. Residues: CASSPRTGGYGYTF.